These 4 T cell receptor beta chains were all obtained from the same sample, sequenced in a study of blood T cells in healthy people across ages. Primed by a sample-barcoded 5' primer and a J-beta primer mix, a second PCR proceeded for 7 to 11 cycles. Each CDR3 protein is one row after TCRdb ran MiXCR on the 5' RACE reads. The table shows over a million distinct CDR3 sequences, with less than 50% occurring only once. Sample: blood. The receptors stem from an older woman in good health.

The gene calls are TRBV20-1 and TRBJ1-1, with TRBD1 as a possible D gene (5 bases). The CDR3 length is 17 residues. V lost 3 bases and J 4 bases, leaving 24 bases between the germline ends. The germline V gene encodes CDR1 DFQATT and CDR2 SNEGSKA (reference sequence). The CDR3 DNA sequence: TGCAGTGCTAGGGCCACGGGGACTTTAGGGACTGGCACTGAAGCTTTCTTT. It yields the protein CSARATGTLGTGTEAFF.

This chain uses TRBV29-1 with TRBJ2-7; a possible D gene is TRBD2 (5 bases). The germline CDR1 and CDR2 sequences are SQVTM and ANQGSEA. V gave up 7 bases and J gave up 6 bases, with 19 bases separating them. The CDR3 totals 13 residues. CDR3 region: CSARTGNYGEQYF. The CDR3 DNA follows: TGCAGCGCGCGGACGGGGAATTATGGCGAGCAGTACTTC.

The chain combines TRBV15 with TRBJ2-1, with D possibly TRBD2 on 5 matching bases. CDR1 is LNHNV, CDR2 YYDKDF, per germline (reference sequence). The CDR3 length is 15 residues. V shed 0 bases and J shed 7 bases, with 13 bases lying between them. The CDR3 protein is CATSRERVSGNEQFF. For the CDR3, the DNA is TGTGCCACCAGCAGAGAGAGGGTGAGTGGGAATGAGCAGTTCTTC.

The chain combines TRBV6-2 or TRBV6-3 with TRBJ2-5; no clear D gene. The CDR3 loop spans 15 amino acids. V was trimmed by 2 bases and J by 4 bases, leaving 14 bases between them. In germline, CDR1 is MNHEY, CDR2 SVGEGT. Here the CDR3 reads CASSYQEGRRETQYF. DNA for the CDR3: TGTGCCAGCAGTTACCAAGAAGGGCGACGAGAGACCCAGTACTTC.